This is a list of T cell receptor beta chains from one sample in a study of OX40 agonist ivuxolimab in advanced cancers. Only in-frame clones appear in the TCRdb table, and some are missing; sequencing was by immunoSEQ multiplex PCR. The sample lists just over 95,000 clones, around 90% occurring once. The sequenced sample was CD4+ or CD8+ T cells sorted from blood, obtained in a trial of the OX40 agonist ivuxolimab. The receptors were sampled from an adult with an advanced solid tumor such as melanoma, head and neck, liver or kidney cancer. The CDR3 runs from the conserved cysteine through the conserved F or W. D genes are given only for firm matches. Expanded clones are given a class, and other clones once, few, many or no size at all.

V,size,J,D,DNA,CDR3
TRBV6-1,.,TRBJ2-3,.,TGTGCCAGCAGTCTGGACAGCCATAGCACAGATACGCAGTATTTT,CASSLDSHSTDTQYF
TRBV6-5,.,TRBJ2-1,.,TGTGCCTCAAGCCTGGGGCTAGGCAATGAGCAGTTCTTC,CASSLGLGNEQFF
TRBV18,once,TRBJ1-1,.,TGTGCCAGCTCACCAAAGGGAGGGGGGGGCAACACTGAAGCTTTCTTT,CASSPKGGGGNTEAFF
TRBV30,.,TRBJ1-4,.,TGTGCCTGGAGGGATGGGCCTGGGAAACTGTTTTTT,CAWRDGPGKLFF
TRBV5-4,.,TRBJ2-6,.,TGTGCCAGCAGCCCAGGGAGCCCTGGGGCCAACGTCCTGACTTTC,CASSPGSPGANVLTF
TRBV5-4,.,TRBJ2-7,.,TGTGCCTCCGCCCGGGCGGGTCCCTACGAGCAGTACTTC,CASARAGPYEQYF
TRBV19,.,TRBJ2-1,.,TGTGCCAGTAGTATGATGCGGGGAGGCTACAATGAGCAGTTCTTC,CASSMMRGGYNEQFF
TRBV7-8,.,TRBJ1-4,.,TGTGCCAGCAGCTTAGCCGGGACAATAAATGAAAAACTGTTTTTT,CASSLAGTINEKLFF
TRBV29-1,.,TRBJ2-2,TRBD1,TGCAGCGTAGATGGACAGGCATCCGGGGAGCTGTTTTTT,CSVDGQASGELFF
TRBV19,.,TRBJ1-4,.,TGTGCCAGTAGTACGGGTCCGTCGGGTGAAAAACTGTTTTTT,CASSTGPSGEKLFF